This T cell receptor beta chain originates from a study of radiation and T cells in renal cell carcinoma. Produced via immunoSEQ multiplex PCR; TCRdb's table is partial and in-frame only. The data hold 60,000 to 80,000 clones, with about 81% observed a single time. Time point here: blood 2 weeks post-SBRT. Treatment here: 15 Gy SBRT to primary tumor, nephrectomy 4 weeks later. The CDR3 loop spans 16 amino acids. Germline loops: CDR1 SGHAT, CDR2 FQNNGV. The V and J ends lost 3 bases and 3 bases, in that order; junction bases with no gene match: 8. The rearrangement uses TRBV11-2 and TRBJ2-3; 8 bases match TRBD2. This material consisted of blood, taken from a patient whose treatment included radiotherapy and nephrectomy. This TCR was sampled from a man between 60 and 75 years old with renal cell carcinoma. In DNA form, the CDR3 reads TGTGCCAGCAGCTTGGAGACTAGCGCGGGGACAGATACGCAGTATTTT. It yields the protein CASSLETSAGTDTQYF.